The 3 T cell receptor beta chains below come from one sample, sequenced in a study of blood T cell repertoires in COVID-19. Here immunoSEQ multiplex PCR was the method, and the copy in TCRdb shows in-frame clones only, minus some. This table holds around 300,000 clones, 75% to 90% found once. The sample consisted of PBMCs or T cells enriched from blood (not recorded which). The receptor source for this set is a woman aged 18-29 years who had recovered from COVID-19.

In DNA form, the CDR3 reads TGTGCCAGCTCACGACAGGGCCCGTTGTTAGGGGAGACCCAGTACTTC. It specifies CASSRQGPLLGETQYF. The chain has TRBV18 and TRBJ2-5; TRBD1 aligns across 7 bases. The V gene end was trimmed by 4 bases and the J gene end by 5 bases; junction bases not matched to a gene: 13. The CDR3 contains 16 residues. Germline-derived CDR1 and CDR2 are KGHSH and LQKENI. Filled out from reference TRBV18 and TRBJ2-5, the complete variable domain reads NAGVMQNPRHLVRRRGQEARLRCSPMKGHSHVYWYRQLPEEGLKFMVYLQKENIIDESGMPKERFSAEFPKEGPSILRIQQVVRGDSAAYFCASSRQGPLLGETQYFGPGTRLLVL.

This clone showed up just once. The chain links TRBV28 to TRBJ1-4; 9 bases agree with TRBD1. CDR1 is MDHEN and CDR2 is SYDVKM in the germline V gene. CDR3 size: 15 residues. After removal of 6 bases from V and 10 bases from J, the junction contained 12 bases not matched to a gene. The CDR3 DNA reads as TGTGCCAGCAGCTCAACAGGGGGCGCACGGGGAAAACTGTTTTTT. Amino acids: CASSSTGGARGKLFF.

The chain links TRBV5-1 to TRBJ1-1; no clear D gene. Between the trimmed V and J ends, which lost 4 bases and 1 base, there was a span of 17 bases. Per the germline V gene, CDR1 is SGHRS and CDR2 is YFSETQ. The CDR3 length is 16 residues. CDR3 sequence (DNA): TGCGCCAGCAGCCCGGAGGGCCCGGGGAGGAACACTGAAGCTTTCTTT. This encodes CASSPEGPGRNTEAFF.